This record covers a single T cell receptor beta chain. Its antigen is still unknown. The germline CDR1 and CDR2 sequences are SGHTA and FQGNSA. This CDR3 has 13 residues. Every single donor had a 2.5 ml blood sample drawn. These data originate in a study of monozygotic twins with inflammatory bowel disease. Regarding the study as a whole: Against healthy co-twins, IBD patients had lower TCRbeta diversity (measured by inverse Simpson).

Generation of cDNA took place in eight separate reactions per sample. Incorporation of UMIs carrying a 6-nucleotide sample barcode was performed by template switching. TCRdb re-analyzed the 5' RACE reads; it lists each CDR3 protein once, without DNA. This listing includes about 140,000 distinct CDR3 sequences. The TCR comes from a human donor with ulcerative colitis or Crohn's disease, or a healthy co-twin of an affected twin (not recorded which). Sequenced material: blood. V and J are TRBV7-2 and TRBJ2-3; no DNA is available, so the TRBD2 call from TCRdb remains unchecked. The chain's CDR3 is CASSLAGPRGQYF.